Below, 27 T cell receptor beta chains from the same sample are listed, as sequenced in a study of blood T cell repertoires in COVID-19. The repertoire was sequenced with immunoSEQ multiplex PCR; TCRdb's copy has only in-frame clones and lacks some. The table includes about 180,000 clones, about 84% detected once. The sequenced sample consisted of peripheral blood. Every receptor here comes from an older person with COVID-19, enrolled during active disease.

The chain has TRBV6-6 and TRBJ2-7, with 9 nucleotides matching TRBD2. The CDR3 runs 16 residues. Germline CDR1 reads MNHNY; CDR2 reads SVGAGI (reference sequence). The J segment lost 6 bases and the V segment lost 0 bases, leaving 9 bases of the junction unmatched. As DNA, the CDR3 is TGTGCCAGCAGTTACTCGACGGTAGCGGGGGCCGGCGAGCAGTACTTC. Amino acid sequence: CASSYSTVAGAGEQYF.

The chain recombines TRBV7-9 with TRBJ2-3, with D perhaps TRBD1 (6 bases). The germline V and J ends were trimmed by 1 base and 1 base, with 9 bases remaining between them. The CDR3 is 15 amino acids. Germline V gene sequence: CDR1 SEHNR, CDR2 FQNEAQ (reference sequence). CDR3 loop: CASSLDRAGTDTQYF. CDR3 nucleotide sequence: TGTGCCAGCAGCTTAGACAGGGCGGGCACAGATACGCAGTATTTT.

V gene TRBV7-2 combines with J gene TRBJ1-5, with D perhaps TRBD1 (6 bases). The germline V gene encodes CDR1 SGHTA and CDR2 FQGNSA. CDR3 size: 16 residues. V gave up 5 bases and J gave up 4 bases, with 18 bases separating them. Here the CDR3 DNA reads TGTGCCAGCAGCCTCACGAGGGGGTCCTGGAATCAGCCCCAGCATTTT. Translated, it gives CASSLTRGSWNQPQHF.

The gene calls are TRBV5-4 and TRBJ2-2, with a tentative D call TRBD2 (6 bases). CDR1 is SGHNT and CDR2 is YYREEE in the germline V gene (reference sequence). Trimming took off 0 bases at V and 5 bases at J, with 14 bases between the two ends. The CDR3 is 16 residues long. CDR3 coding DNA: TGTGCCAGCAGCTTGGTCTGGGGAGGAGGAACCGGGGAGCTGTTTTTT. This gives the protein CASSLVWGGGTGELFF.

This clone turned up a few times. The chain couples TRBV11-2 to TRBJ2-7; TRBD1 matches at 8 bases. The CDR3 has 15 residues. CDR1 SGHAT and CDR2 FQNNGV come from the germline V gene. V lost 5 bases and J lost 3; bases outside the gene matches: 9. CDR3 nucleotide sequence: TGTGCCAGCAGCCAACGCCCACAGGGGGGCTACGAGCAGTACTTC. It yields the protein CASSQRPQGGYEQYF.

This clone was seen more than once but under ten times. The V gene is TRBV7-9, the J gene TRBJ1-2; tentatively, D is TRBD1 (6 bases). Germline values: CDR1 SEHNR, CDR2 FQNEAQ (reference sequence). The CDR3 is 13 amino acids. V gave up 1 base and J gave up 8 bases, with 11 bases separating them. Here the CDR3 DNA reads TGTGCCAGCAGCTTAGTGGCAGGGGAAGGCTACACCTTC. Translation gives CASSLVAGEGYTF. Full variable domain (outside the CDR3, taken from reference TRBV7-9 and TRBJ1-2): DTGVSQNPRHKITKRGQNVTFRCDPISEHNRLYWYRQTLGQGPEFLTYFQNEAQLEKSRLLSDRFSAERPKGSFSTLEIQRTEQGDSAMYLCASSLVAGEGYTFGSGTRLTVV.

The chain is built from TRBV28 and TRBJ2-7; no firm D call. Germline V lookup: CDR1 MDHEN, CDR2 SYDVKM. The germline V and J ends were trimmed by 5 bases and 2 bases, with 16 bases remaining between them. This CDR3 comprises 15 residues. CDR3 nucleotides: TGTGCCAGCAGTATCCCATCCGGTTTCGCCTACGAGCAGTACTTC. As protein: CASSIPSGFAYEQYF. Looking up the rest from reference TRBV28 and TRBJ2-7 gives the full variable domain: DVKVTQSSRYLVKRTGEKVFLECVQDMDHENMFWYRQDPGLGLRLIYFSYDVKMKEKGDIPEGYSVSREKKERFSLILESASTNQTSMYLCASSIPSGFAYEQYFGPGTRLTVT.

The chain has TRBV7-9 and TRBJ2-1, with a weak D call TRBD2 (6 bases). The V and J ends lost 1 base and 8 bases respectively, with 21 bases between them. CDR1 and CDR2 from the germline V gene are SEHNR and FQNEAQ (reference sequence). CDR3 length: 17 residues. CDR3 sequence reads: CASSLGASSARGDEQFF. CDR3 in DNA: TGTGCCAGCAGCTTAGGCGCGTCTAGCGCTAGAGGGGATGAGCAGTTCTTC. Looking up the rest from reference TRBV7-9 and TRBJ2-1 gives the full variable domain: DTGVSQNPRHKITKRGQNVTFRCDPISEHNRLYWYRQTLGQGPEFLTYFQNEAQLEKSRLLSDRFSAERPKGSFSTLEIQRTEQGDSAMYLCASSLGASSARGDEQFFGPGTRLTVL.

This clone was detected many times. This chain links TRBV27 with TRBJ1-6; the D gene is possibly TRBD1 (5 bases). The V end was cut by 7 bases, the J end by 9 bases, with 28 bases between. CDR3 length: 18 amino acids. Looked up from germline, CDR1 is MNHEY and CDR2 is SMNVEV (reference sequence). The DNA for the CDR3 is TGTGCCAGCAAGAGAAGGACAAGCGGGGTGTTAGGTGGTTCACCCCTCCACTTT. Protein: CASKRRTSGVLGGSPLHF.

The chain uses TRBV5-8 and TRBJ2-1; 7 nucleotides line up with TRBD1. After removal of 5 bases from V and 4 bases from J, the junction contained 9 bases not matched to a gene. Germline V gene data show CDR1 as SGHTS and CDR2 as YDEGEE. The CDR3 sequence is 15 residues long. The chain's CDR3 is CASSSGTALYNEQFF. The CDR3 coding sequence is TGTGCCAGCAGTTCCGGGACAGCCTTATACAATGAGCAGTTCTTC.

The rearrangement joins TRBV30 to TRBJ2-7; 10 bases map to TRBD2. The CDR3 loop spans 15 amino acids. Germline V gene sequence: CDR1 GTSNPN, CDR2 SVGIG (reference sequence). V lost 2 bases, J lost 4 bases, and 8 bases stayed unmatched. This CDR3 reads CAWSNQGLAVYEQYF. The CDR3, as DNA: TGTGCCTGGAGTAACCAAGGACTAGCGGTGTACGAGCAGTACTTC.

This chain connects TRBV20-1 to TRBJ2-5; 7 bases fit TRBD2. Germline CDR1 DFQATT, CDR2 SNEGSKA (reference sequence). V lost 3 bases, J lost 4 bases, and 2 bases stayed unmatched. The CDR3 length is 12 residues. The CDR3 DNA is TGCAGTGCTAGTTGGGAGGGAGAGACCCAGTACTTC. Residues: CSASWEGETQYF.

The CDR3 coding sequence is TGTGCCGCCAGGTCGGGGGGGGGAAGCAATCAGCCCCAGCATTTT. It is translated as CAARSGGGSNQPQHF. The chain is built from TRBV10-3 and TRBJ1-5, with a weak D call TRBD1 (5 bases). CDR1 is ENHRY, CDR2 SYGVKD, per germline. The CDR3 loop spans 15 amino acids. V was trimmed by 11 bases and J by 1 base, leaving 18 bases between them.

The chain links TRBV28 to TRBJ1-5; D is unclear. The CDR3 is 14 residues long. The germline V gene encodes CDR1 MDHEN and CDR2 SYDVKM. The ends were cut back, 3 bases at V and 5 bases at J, with 11 bases in the middle. CDR3 coding DNA: TGTGCCAGCAGTTTCGAGAGTATGGATCAGCCCCAGCATTTT. Protein sequence: CASSFESMDQPQHF.

The chain couples TRBV6-2 or TRBV6-3 to TRBJ2-7; 8 nucleotides match TRBD2. V lost 5 bases to trimming and J lost 1 base; unmatched junction nucleotides: 4. Germline V gene lookup returns CDR1 MNHEY and CDR2 SVGEGT. The CDR3 consists of 14 residues. CDR3 residues: CASSRIAGSYEQYF. The DNA for the CDR3 is TGTGCCAGCAGTCGGATAGCGGGATCCTACGAGCAGTACTTC.

This sequence joins TRBV2 and TRBJ1-2; 8 nucleotides match TRBD1. The CDR3 covers 15 residues. Germline V CDR1 and CDR2: SNHLY, FYNNEI. V gave up 6 bases and J gave up 7 bases; unmatched junction bases: 13. In DNA form, the CDR3 reads TGTGCCAGCAGCTCCTTACTTCAGGGGGCGGGTGGCTACACCTTC. It yields the protein CASSSLLQGAGGYTF.

The rearrangement uses TRBV5-1 and TRBJ2-7; a possible D gene is TRBD2 (6 bases). The CDR3 runs 17 residues. V was shortened by 0 bases and J by 0 bases, with 16 bases between the two germline ends. Germline V gene sequence: CDR1 SGHRS, CDR2 YFSETQ. CDR3 DNA sequence: TGCGCCAGCAGCTTGGCCGGGGGAGCGGGTCCCTCCTACGAGCAGTACTTC. Residues: CASSLAGGAGPSYEQYF. Drawing the rest from reference TRBV5-1 and TRBJ2-7, the complete variable domain is KAGVTQTPRYLIKTRGQQVTLSCSPISGHRSVSWYQQTPGQGLQFLFEYFSETQRNKGNFPGRFSGRQFSNSRSEMNVSTLELGDSALYLCASSLAGGAGPSYEQYFGPGTRLTVT.

The rearrangement uses TRBV12-3 or TRBV12-4 and TRBJ1-2, with 9 nucleotides matching TRBD1. The CDR3 totals 13 residues. V gave up 5 bases and J gave up 6 bases; unmatched junction bases: 4. The CDR3, as DNA: TGTGCCAGCAGTCGGGACAGGGCCCATGGCTACACCTTC. As protein: CASSRDRAHGYTF.

The chain joins TRBV27 to TRBJ1-4; a weak D match, TRBD1 (6 bases). Germline CDR1 reads MNHEY; CDR2 reads SMNVEV (reference sequence). V lost 11 bases and J 0 bases, leaving 10 bases between the germline ends. The CDR3 has 13 residues. The CDR3 here is CAPGQTTNEKLFF. For the CDR3, the DNA is TGTGCCCCGGGACAAACAACTAATGAAAAACTGTTTTTT.

V and J are TRBV6-1 and TRBJ2-1; D possibly corresponds to TRBD2 (6 bases). The CDR3 is 16 amino acids. V dropped 2 bases and J dropped 4 bases, with 15 bases sitting between them. CDR1 and CDR2 from the germline V gene are MNHNS and SASEGT. This CDR3 reads CASSEWGGLGYNEQFF. The CDR3 nucleotides read TGTGCCAGCAGTGAATGGGGAGGACTTGGGTACAATGAGCAGTTCTTC.

This chain links TRBV28 with TRBJ2-1; 14 bases match TRBD2. V dropped 8 bases and J dropped 12; count of bases not matched to a gene: 6. Germline CDR1 reads MDHEN; CDR2 reads SYDVKM. The CDR3 loop spans 13 amino acids. Here the CDR3 DNA reads TGTGCCAGCGTGGGACTAGCGGGAGTAGGGCAGTTCTTC. Translating it yields CASVGLAGVGQFF.

This chain joins TRBV28 and TRBJ1-2, with D unresolved. CDR1 and CDR2 from the germline V gene are MDHEN and SYDVKM. CDR3 length: 12 amino acids. V gave up 8 bases and J gave up 8 bases, with 15 bases separating them. The CDR3 loop reads CASAAPTRGYTF. CDR3 DNA sequence: TGTGCCAGCGCCGCCCCTACTCGGGGCTACACCTTC.

The genes are TRBV5-1 and TRBJ2-2; D might be TRBD1 (6 bases). With 0 bases removed from V and 0 bases from J, the gap between germline ends came to 9 bases. The CDR3 is 16 residues long. The germline V gene has CDR1 SGHRS and CDR2 YFSETQ. CDR3 sequence reads: CASSLEAGANTGELFF. For the CDR3, the DNA is TGCGCCAGCAGCTTGGAGGCAGGGGCGAACACCGGGGAGCTGTTTTTT.

This clone occurred once. The J gene is TRBJ1-5, the V gene TRBV28, with 10 bases fitting TRBD1. In germline, CDR1 is MDHEN, CDR2 SYDVKM. V shed 5 bases, J shed 2 bases, and the junction held 3 bases outside the gene matches. This CDR3 contains 15 residues. The CDR3 sequence is CASSPTGGGNQPQHF. In nucleotides, the CDR3 is TGTGCCAGCAGTCCGACAGGGGGCGGCAATCAGCCCCAGCATTTT.

This clone has a single count. The chain couples TRBV5-1 to TRBJ2-5; 13 nucleotides line up with TRBD2. The junction had 12 bases not matched to a gene; V was cut back by 5 bases and J by 5 bases. Germline assignment: CDR1 SGHRS and CDR2 YFSETQ. The CDR3 is 17 residues long. As DNA, the CDR3 is TGCGCCAGCAGTCCACGTCCGACTAGCGGGAGGATGGAGACCCAGTACTTC. This translates into CASSPRPTSGRMETQYF. Looking up the rest from reference TRBV5-1 and TRBJ2-5 gives the full variable domain: KAGVTQTPRYLIKTRGQQVTLSCSPISGHRSVSWYQQTPGQGLQFLFEYFSETQRNKGNFPGRFSGRQFSNSRSEMNVSTLELGDSALYLCASSPRPTSGRMETQYFGPGTRLLVL.

The J gene is TRBJ1-4, the V gene TRBV24-1, with 7 positions matching TRBD1. V was pared by 6 bases and J by 7 bases, with 13 bases of the junction left unmatched. CDR3 length equals 16 residues. Germline CDR1 and CDR2: KGHDR and SFDVKD. CDR3 in amino acids: CATSYGQATPLEKLFF. CDR3 nucleotides: TGTGCCACCAGTTATGGACAGGCCACCCCCCTTGAAAAACTGTTTTTT.

V and J are TRBV5-6 and TRBJ1-1; perhaps TRBD1 as D (5 bases). V was pared by 0 bases and J by 3 bases, with 12 bases between. The CDR3 has 15 amino acids. CDR1 and CDR2 from the germline V gene are SGHDT and YYEEEE. This CDR3 is CASSLAKQGHTEAFF. DNA for the CDR3: TGTGCCAGCAGCTTGGCGAAGCAGGGCCACACTGAAGCTTTCTTT.